These T cell receptor beta chains were read from a single sample in a study of T cells after yellow fever vaccination. A single record per CDR3 protein comes from TCRdb applying MiXCR to the 5' RACE reads. The data hold 100,000 to 150,000 distinct CDR3 sequences, with 8% to 10% observed a single time. Specimen: CD8+ T cells sorted from PBMCs, collected on the day of the yellow fever booster vaccination. Receptors were obtained from a man younger than 30 who received the YFV17D yellow fever vaccine. The CDR3 runs from the conserved cysteine through the conserved F or W. D genes are given only for firm matches. Some rows mark clone size as missing; the rest say once, few, many or name a class of expanded clone.

>TRBJ2-7|TRBV7-3|TRBD2|NA
CASSLAAGGQYEQYF
TGTGCCAGCAGCTTAGCAGCGGGGGGGCAATACGAGCAGTACTTC
>TRBJ2-2|TRBV4-1|TRBD1|NA
CASSGTDNTGELFF
TGCGCCAGCTCCGGGACAGATAACACCGGGGAGCTGTTTTTT
>TRBJ2-3|TRBV5-6|TRBD1|NA
CATHLGTGNTQYF
TGTGCCACCCACCTTGGGACAGGGAATACGCAGTATTTT
>TRBJ1-3|TRBV5-1|TRBD1|few
CASSLDRVNSGNTIYF
TGCGCCAGCAGCCTCGACAGGGTCAACTCTGGAAACACCATATATTTT
>TRBJ2-7|TRBV6-2/TRBV6-3|NA|NA
CASSFPVYEQYF
TGTGCCAGCAGTTTTCCGGTCTACGAGCAGTACTTC
>TRBJ2-1|TRBV4-1|TRBD2|few
CASSRFDAGGYNEQFF
TGCGCCAGCAGCCGCTTTGACGCGGGGGGCTACAATGAGCAGTTCTTC
>TRBJ1-1|TRBV5-5|TRBD1|few
CASNGGPGGTEEAFF
TGTGCCAGCAACGGGGGGCCAGGGGGAACTGAGGAAGCTTTCTTT
>TRBJ2-1|TRBV5-1|TRBD1|NA
CASSLGYRGPRFDEQFF
TGCGCCAGCAGCTTGGGGTACAGGGGGCCAAGATTCGATGAGCAGTTCTTC
>TRBJ2-5|TRBV12-3/TRBV12-4|NA|few
CASSFPTEETQYF
TGTGCCAGCAGTTTCCCGACTGAAGAGACCCAGTACTTC
>TRBJ1-6|TRBV4-3|TRBD1|NA
CASSQDEQGARSYNSTLHF
TGCGCCAGCAGCCAAGATGAACAGGGGGCAAGGTCCTATAATTCAACCCTCCACTTT
>TRBJ2-3|TRBV2|TRBD2|few
CATGLAASTDTQYF
TGTGCCACCGGACTAGCGGCTAGCACAGATACGCAGTATTTT
>TRBJ2-2|TRBV7-9|TRBD2|few
CASMTSGRYTGELFF
TGTGCCAGCATGACTAGCGGGCGATACACCGGGGAGCTGTTTTTT
>TRBJ1-1|TRBV20-1|NA|few
CSARDRGPQNTEAFF
TGCAGTGCTAGAGATCGGGGGCCCCAGAACACTGAAGCTTTCTTT
>TRBJ1-1|TRBV5-6|NA|few
CASSLVTPLEAFF
TGTGCCAGCAGCTTGGTAACCCCTCTTGAAGCTTTCTTT
>TRBJ2-1|TRBV18|NA|few
CASSTPTEYNEQFF
TGTGCCAGCTCGACCCCGACTGAGTACAATGAGCAGTTCTTC
>TRBJ1-1|TRBV29-1|NA|NA
CSVEGGGLEGWTEAFF
TGCAGCGTTGAAGGAGGGGGGCTGGAGGGATGGACTGAAGCTTTCTTT
>TRBJ1-1|TRBV4-1|NA|many
CASSQVAVTEAFF
TGCGCCAGCAGCCAAGTGGCAGTCACTGAAGCTTTCTTT
>TRBJ2-1|TRBV4-1|TRBD2|many
CASSRSLAGDNEQFF
TGCGCCAGCAGCCGGTCTCTGGCGGGGGACAATGAGCAGTTCTTC
>TRBJ2-4|TRBV23-1|TRBD1|many
CASSQTGQGENIQYF
TGCGCCAGCAGTCAGACGGGACAGGGGGAAAACATTCAGTACTTC
>TRBJ2-3|TRBV5-1|NA|few
CASSWSDTQYF
TGCGCCAGCAGCTGGTCAGATACGCAGTATTTT
>TRBJ1-1|TRBV7-2|TRBD1|NA
CASSLGGTVTEAFF
TGTGCCAGCAGCTTAGGAGGGACAGTCACTGAAGCTTTCTTT
>TRBJ1-1|TRBV12-3/TRBV12-4|TRBD1|NA
CASTTGGPLVEAFF
TGTGCCAGCACCACAGGGGGCCCCTTGGTTGAAGCTTTCTTT